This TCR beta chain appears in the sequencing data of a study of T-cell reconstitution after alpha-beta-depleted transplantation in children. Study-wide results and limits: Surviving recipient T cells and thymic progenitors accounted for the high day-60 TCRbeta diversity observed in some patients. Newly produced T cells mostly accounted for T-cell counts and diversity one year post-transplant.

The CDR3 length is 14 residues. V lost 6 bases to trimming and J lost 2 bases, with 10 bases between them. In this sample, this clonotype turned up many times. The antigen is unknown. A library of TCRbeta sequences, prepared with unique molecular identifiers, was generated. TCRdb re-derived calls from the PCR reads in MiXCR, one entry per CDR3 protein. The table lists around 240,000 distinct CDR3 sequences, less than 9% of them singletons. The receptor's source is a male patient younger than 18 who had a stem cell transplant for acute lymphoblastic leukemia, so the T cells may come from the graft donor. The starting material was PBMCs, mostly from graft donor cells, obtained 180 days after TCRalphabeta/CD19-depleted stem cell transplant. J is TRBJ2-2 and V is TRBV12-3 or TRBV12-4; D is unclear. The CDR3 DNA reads TGTGCCAGCAGCCCTGTCCAAAACACCGGGGAGCTGTTTTTT. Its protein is CASSPVQNTGELFF.